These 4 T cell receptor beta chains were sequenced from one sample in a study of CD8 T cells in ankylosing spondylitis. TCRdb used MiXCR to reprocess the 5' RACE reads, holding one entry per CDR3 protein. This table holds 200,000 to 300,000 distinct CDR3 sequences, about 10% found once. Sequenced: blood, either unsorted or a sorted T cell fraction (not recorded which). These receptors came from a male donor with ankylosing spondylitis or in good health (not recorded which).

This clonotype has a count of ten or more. In DNA form, the CDR3 reads TGCAGTGCTAGAAGCGGGAGTAGAGAGACCCAGTACTTC. Translating gives CSARSGSRETQYF. The chain uses TRBV20-1 and TRBJ2-5, with 8 bases that match TRBD2. The V gene end was trimmed by 2 bases and the J gene end by 4 bases; junction bases not matched to a gene: 3. The CDR3 covers 13 residues. Germline CDR1 reads DFQATT; CDR2 reads SNEGSKA (reference sequence).

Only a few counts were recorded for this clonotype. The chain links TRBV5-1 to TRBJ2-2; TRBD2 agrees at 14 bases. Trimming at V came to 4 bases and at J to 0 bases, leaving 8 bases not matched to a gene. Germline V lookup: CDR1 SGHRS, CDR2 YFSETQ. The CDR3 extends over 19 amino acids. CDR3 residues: CASSPRTSGGFANTGELFF. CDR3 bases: TGCGCCAGCAGCCCGAGGACTAGCGGGGGGTTCGCGAACACCGGGGAGCTGTTTTTT.

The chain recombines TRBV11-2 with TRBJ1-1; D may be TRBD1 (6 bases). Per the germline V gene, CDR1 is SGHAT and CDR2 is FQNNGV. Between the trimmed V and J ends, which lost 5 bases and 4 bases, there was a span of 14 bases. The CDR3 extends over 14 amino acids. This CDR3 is CASSQPGGATEAFF. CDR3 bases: TGTGCCAGCAGCCAACCCGGGGGGGCCACTGAAGCTTTCTTT.

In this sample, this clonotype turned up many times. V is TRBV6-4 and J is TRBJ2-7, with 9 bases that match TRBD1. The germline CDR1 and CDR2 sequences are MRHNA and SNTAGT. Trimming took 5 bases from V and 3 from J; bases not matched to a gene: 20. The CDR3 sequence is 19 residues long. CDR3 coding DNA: TGTGCCAGCAGTTCCCGAACGGGACAGGGTCCTGTTAAAATCTACGAGCAGTACTTC. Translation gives CASSSRTGQGPVKIYEQYF.